This T cell receptor (beta chain) appears in the sequencing data of a study of T cell responses to AZD1222 COVID-19 vaccine (dated by TCRdb to the early 2020s). As for the study more broadly: A total of over 230 trial participants underwent TCR sequencing, of whom around 200 received two doses of AZD1222 and about 25 received two doses of the MenACWY control vaccine. Trial participants were enrolled by age into subgroups of 18-55, 56-69 and 70-plus years, and about 150, 27 and 61 TCR-sequenced participants, respectively, were included in these subgroups. What the work shows at the level of the full study, not this receptor alone: CD4 TCRs associated with the vaccine covered the entire spike protein, and the dominant responses were in regions 160-218 and 743-854. Participants were mostly white British and included more females than males, and it was suggested by the authors that clonal diversity may have been underestimated. No day 14 peak-response samples were available, so repertoires were characterized only after the peak T cell response. Reportedly, close to half of the unique spike-specific TCRs recognized epitopes lying outside the regions that are mutated in the B.1.351 and B.1.1.7 variants. A significant rise in spike-specific TCR breadth and depth was observed after two AZD1222 doses relative to day 0 and relative to MenACWY recipients. Conclusions about previously exposed vaccinees were limited because only six or seven AZD1222 recipients were SARS-CoV-2 seropositive at baseline. The 56-69-year group was small, and its depth increase did not reach significance, likely because of low power.

The CDR3 regions of human TCRbeta chains were analyzed by immunosequencing. Under the source paper's analysis protocol: TCRs in the repertoires were compared against a reference library of SARS-CoV-2-specific TCRs that had been generated with the MIRA antigen-specificity platform. Breadth was defined as the fraction of unique TCRs that were SARS-CoV-2-associated, and depth was defined as the fraction of total T cells that were SARS-CoV-2-associated. Using the MIRA data, every spike-specific TCR was mapped to the spike region that the TCR reacted to and assigned to either a CD4 or a CD8 class. Log10-transformed breadth and depth values were compared by one-way ANOVA with Sidak's multiple comparisons tests. Held by TCRdb, this immuneACCESS table contains in-frame sequences only and omits some clones. Under half of the omission traces to an unresolved V gene where checked; the cause of the rest is unknown. V, J and clone size were drawn from that table, and D and trimming were deduced from the DNA. This sample comprises some 58,000 clones, 80% of them detected only once. The ten largest clonotypes hold 4% to 5% of the sample.

Details on this clone: The antigen this receptor binds is unknown. No much larger clone is present one base from it, and per-base qualities are unavailable.

The time point label for this specimen denotes: about 28 days (+/-7) after the second vaccine dose. AZD1222 recipients given second doses at about 4 weeks or at about 12 weeks were pooled, since spike-specific TCR depth and breadth were not found to differ between the two schedules. Vaccinee samples were obtained from the UK trials COV001 and COV002, which included a single-blind randomized controlled phase 2/3 trial of AZD1222 (ChAdOx1 nCoV-19) in healthy adults. For TCRbeta chain sequencing, PBMC samples were collected from trial participants at day 0 and at day 28 after the second dose. Trimming removed 6 bases from V and 11 bases from J, leaving 11 bases between the germline ends. Counted from cysteine to phenylalanine, this CDR3 has 11 amino acids. The CDR3 DNA has 33 bases and is translated from base 1. Sequences MDHEN (CDR1) and SYDVKM (CDR2) are obtained from the germline V gene.

The sequences come from peripheral blood, collected 28 days after the second AZD1222 dose. Recombination connected TRBV28 to TRBJ1-5, with a tentative D gene TRBD1 over 5 matching bases. The clonotype comes from an adult who received the AZD1222 COVID-19 vaccine. In nucleotide form, the sequence is TGTGCCAGCAGCCCCGGGGGTGCCCAGCATTTT. This yields the protein CASSPGGAQHF.